This TCR beta chain was recovered during a study of blood T cell repertoires in COVID-19. Generated by immunoSEQ multiplex PCR, the TCRdb table keeps only in-frame clones and is missing some. This repertoire shows about 110,000 clones, more than 75% found once; its top ten account for about 4.5%. Deletions cut 5 bases from V and 3 bases from J, with 11 bases between. The CDR3 length is 13 residues. Sequences were obtained from peripheral blood. This chain uses TRBV12-3 or TRBV12-4 with TRBJ2-7; no clear D gene. The source of this sequence is a man in his forties or fifties with acute or convalescent COVID-19. The CDR3 spells CASSVVGFYEQYF. CDR3 nucleotide sequence: TGTGCCAGCAGTGTCGTTGGCTTCTACGAGCAGTACTTC.